Sequencing of this T cell receptor (beta chain) was carried out in a study of CD8+ T cells in alopecia areata. Study-level background: Oral tofacitinib, 5 to 10 mg twice daily, was given in an open-label trial.

Sequencing used cDNA as its template, made by extracting RNA and reverse transcribing it. Profiled with immunoSEQ multiplex PCR; TCRdb holds only in-frame clones, not every one. Counted here are approximately 150,000 clones, around 50% occurring once; the ten biggest clones make up around 6.8%. V was trimmed by 4 bases and J by 0 bases, leaving 17 bases between them. The germline gives CDR1 MNHEY, CDR2 SMNVEV (reference sequence). There are 17 residues in the CDR3. This clone was seen a single time. V and J are TRBV27 and TRBJ2-3; D could derive from TRBD1 or TRBD2 (5 bases each). This sequence originates from a human donor with alopecia areata. Sequencing used CD4+ T cells sorted from blood. The CDR3, as DNA: TGTGCCAGCAGTTCAACCGGGACCCCCAGCAGCACAGATACGCAGTATTTT. It specifies CASSSTGTPSSTDTQYF.